The 3 T cell receptor beta chains listed next were all sequenced from one sample in a study of shared T cell receptors in the human thymus. Only in-frame clones appear in the TCRdb table, and some are missing; sequencing was by immunoSEQ multiplex PCR. There are some 660,000 clones in the sample; 80% to 90% occur only once, and roughly 0.0094% lies in the top ten. The data were also submitted as part of a second study, on human thymus T cells.

Source material: thymocytes. Receptors originate from a boy under two years old with a congenital heart defect.

The V gene is TRBV30, the J gene TRBJ2-2, with 8 bases identical to TRBD1. The junction had 11 bases not matched to a gene; V was cut back by 6 bases and J by 5 bases. The CDR3 contains 15 residues. The germline CDR1 and CDR2 sequences are GTSNPN and SVGIG (reference sequence). The CDR3 DNA sequence: TGTGCCTGCTCAGGGGGCTTATTTGGGACCGGGGAGCTGTTTTTT. Its translation: CACSGGLFGTGELFF. Full variable domain (outside the CDR3, taken from reference TRBV30 and TRBJ2-2): SQTIHQWPATLVQPVGSPLSLECTVEGTSNPNLYWYRQAAGRGLQLLFYSVGIGQISSEVPQNLSASRPQDRQFILSSKKLLLSDSGFYLCACSGGLFGTGELFFGEGSRLTVL.

This clone was recorded only once. The CDR3 loop reads CASSLRLDRSYEQYF. The CDR3 DNA is TGTGCCAGCAGTTTACGGCTCGACAGGTCCTACGAGCAGTACTTC. V and J are TRBV27 and TRBJ2-7; TRBD1 might be the D (6 bases). The CDR3 is 15 residues long. The germline CDR1 and CDR2 sequences are MNHEY and SMNVEV (reference sequence). V dropped 2 bases and J dropped 1 base, with 12 bases sitting between them.

The V call is TRBV19, the J call TRBJ2-7; tentatively, D is TRBD1 (5 bases). The CDR3 totals 12 residues. The germline V gene has CDR1 LNHDA and CDR2 SQIVND (reference sequence). V was shortened by 6 bases and J by 7 bases, with 13 bases between the two germline ends. CDR3 bases: TGTGCCAGTAGAGGACCCAAGGGGGAGCAGTACTTC. Encoded protein: CASRGPKGEQYF.